This T cell receptor (beta chain) was identified in a study of graft-versus-host responses after intestinal transplantation. Study outcomes and limitations: Within the allografts of patients who had graft-donor T cell macrochimerism, graft-versus-host to host-versus-graft clonal ratios were high.

The method was immunoSEQ multiplex PCR; TCRdb's version includes in-frame clones alone and lacks a portion of them. The sample has about 88,000 clones, about 91% seen once; the top ten hold 0.3% to 0.35%. In the case of this clone: Its specificity is unknown.

The sequence came from a human donor who was the organ donor for an intestinal transplant. The sample was unstimulated CD4+ T cells sorted from spleen or lymph node cells, taken before transplant.

The CDR3, as DNA: TGTGCCAGTAGTATTATGGGACTAGCGGGTTACTACGAGCAGTACTTC. Its translation is CASSIMGLAGYYEQYF. The chain recombines TRBV19 with TRBJ2-7; 12 positions match TRBD2. This CDR3 comprises 16 residues. Germline V gene sequence: CDR1 LNHDA, CDR2 SQIVND (reference sequence). The J segment lost 3 bases and the V segment lost 3 bases, leaving 6 bases of the junction unmatched.